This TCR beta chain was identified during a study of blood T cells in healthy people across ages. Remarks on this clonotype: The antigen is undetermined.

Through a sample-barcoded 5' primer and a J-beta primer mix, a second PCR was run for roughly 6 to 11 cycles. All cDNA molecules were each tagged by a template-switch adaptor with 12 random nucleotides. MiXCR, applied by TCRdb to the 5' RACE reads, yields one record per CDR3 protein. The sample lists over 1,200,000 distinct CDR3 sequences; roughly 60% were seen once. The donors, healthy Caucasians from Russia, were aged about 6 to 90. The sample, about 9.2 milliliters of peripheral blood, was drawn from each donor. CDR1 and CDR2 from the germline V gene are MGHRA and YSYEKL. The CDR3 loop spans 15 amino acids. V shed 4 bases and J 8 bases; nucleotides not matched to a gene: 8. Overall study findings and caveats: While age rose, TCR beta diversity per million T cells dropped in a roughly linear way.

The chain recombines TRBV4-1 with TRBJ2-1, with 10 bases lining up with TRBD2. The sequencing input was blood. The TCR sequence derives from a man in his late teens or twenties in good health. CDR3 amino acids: CASSRQPSGSDEQFF. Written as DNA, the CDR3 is TGCGCCAGCAGCCGACAACCTAGCGGGAGTGATGAGCAGTTCTTC.